This T cell receptor beta chain is drawn from a study of regulatory T cells in long-lasting Graves disease. Arm-PCR of CDR3 regions with iRepertoire HTBI primers generated TCR beta libraries. One entry per CDR3 protein, called by TCRdb with MiXCR from the multiplex PCR reads. The table has about 530,000 distinct CDR3 sequences, roughly 16% seen once. V was pared by 2 bases and J by 5 bases, with 10 bases between. There are 15 residues in the CDR3. The germline gives CDR1 SGHVS, CDR2 FQNEAQ. This clonotype was observed at least ten times. The sample's time point: newly diagnosed GD, antithyroid drugs for less than 3 months. PBMC-derived RNA was used for the TCR library. These data also featured in a second study, about T cells in Graves' hyperthyroidism and ophthalmopathy.

The source was peripheral blood mononuclear cells (PBMCs), collected at new diagnosis, from a patient treated with antithyroid drugs. The V and J genes are TRBV7-8 and TRBJ1-6; D is uncertain. This TCR was sampled from a woman aged 40-60 years with Graves disease. In DNA form, the CDR3 reads TGTGCCAGCAGCTTACTTTCCGGGGATAATTCACCCCTCCACTTT. Translating it yields CASSLLSGDNSPLHF.